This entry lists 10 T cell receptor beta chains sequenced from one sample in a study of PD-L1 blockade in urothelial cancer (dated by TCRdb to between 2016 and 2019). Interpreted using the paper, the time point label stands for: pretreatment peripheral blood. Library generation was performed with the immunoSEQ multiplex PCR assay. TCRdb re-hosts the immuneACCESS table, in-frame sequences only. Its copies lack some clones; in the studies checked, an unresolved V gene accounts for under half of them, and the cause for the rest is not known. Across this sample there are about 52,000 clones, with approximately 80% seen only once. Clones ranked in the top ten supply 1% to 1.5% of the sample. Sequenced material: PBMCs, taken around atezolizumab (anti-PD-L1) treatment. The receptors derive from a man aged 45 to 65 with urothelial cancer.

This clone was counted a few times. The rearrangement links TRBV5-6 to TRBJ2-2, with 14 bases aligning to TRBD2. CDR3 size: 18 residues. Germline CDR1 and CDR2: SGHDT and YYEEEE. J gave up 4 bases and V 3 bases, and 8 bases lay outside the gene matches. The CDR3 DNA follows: TGTGCCAGCAGCTCGACTAGCGGGAGGGCCCTCGGCACCGGGGAGCTGTTTTTT. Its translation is CASSSTSGRALGTGELFF.

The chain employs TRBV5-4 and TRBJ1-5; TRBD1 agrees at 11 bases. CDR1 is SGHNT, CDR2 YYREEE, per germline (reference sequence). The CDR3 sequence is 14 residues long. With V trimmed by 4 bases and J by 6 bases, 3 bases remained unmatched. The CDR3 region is CASSAGTGGQPQHF. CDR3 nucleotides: TGTGCCAGCAGCGCAGGGACAGGGGGTCAGCCCCAGCATTTT.

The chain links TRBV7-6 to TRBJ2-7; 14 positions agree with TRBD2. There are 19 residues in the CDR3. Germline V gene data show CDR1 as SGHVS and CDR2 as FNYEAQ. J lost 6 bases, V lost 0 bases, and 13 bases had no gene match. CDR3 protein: CASSLAGGLAGGFPVEQYF. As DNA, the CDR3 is TGTGCCAGCAGCTTAGCGGGAGGACTAGCGGGGGGTTTCCCTGTCGAGCAGTACTTC. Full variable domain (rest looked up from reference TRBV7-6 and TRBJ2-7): GAGVSQSPRYKVTKRGQDVALRCDPISGHVSLYWYRQALGQGPEFLTYFNYEAQQDKSGLPNDRFSAERPEGSISTLTIQRTEQRDSAMYRCASSLAGGLAGGFPVEQYFGPGTRLTVT.

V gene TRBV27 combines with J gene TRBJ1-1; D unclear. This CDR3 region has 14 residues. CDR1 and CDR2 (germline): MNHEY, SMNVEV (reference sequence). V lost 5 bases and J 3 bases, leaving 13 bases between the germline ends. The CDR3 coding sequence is TGTGCCAGCAGTACCAACCACGGGTACACTGAAGCTTTCTTT. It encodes CASSTNHGYTEAFF.

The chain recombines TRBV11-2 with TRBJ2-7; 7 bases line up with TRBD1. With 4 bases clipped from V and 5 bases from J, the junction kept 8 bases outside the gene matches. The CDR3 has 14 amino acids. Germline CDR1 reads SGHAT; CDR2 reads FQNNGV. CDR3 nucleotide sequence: TGTGCCAGCAGCTGGGGACAGCCCTTTGACGAGCAGTACTTC. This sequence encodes CASSWGQPFDEQYF.

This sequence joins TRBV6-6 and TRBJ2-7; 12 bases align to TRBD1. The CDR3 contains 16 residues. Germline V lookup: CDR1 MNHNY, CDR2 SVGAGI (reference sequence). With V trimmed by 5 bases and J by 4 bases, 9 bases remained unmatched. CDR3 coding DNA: TGTGCCAGCAGTAGAGGGACAGGGGGCTTTTTTTACGAGCAGTACTTC. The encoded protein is CASSRGTGGFFYEQYF.

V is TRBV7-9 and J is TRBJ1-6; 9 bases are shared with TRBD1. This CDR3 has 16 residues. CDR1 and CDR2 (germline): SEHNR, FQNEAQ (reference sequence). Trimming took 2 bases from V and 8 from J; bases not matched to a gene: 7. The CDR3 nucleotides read TGTGCCAGCAGCTTACTGACAACAGGGGGCTATTCACCCCTCCACTTT. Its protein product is CASSLLTTGGYSPLHF.

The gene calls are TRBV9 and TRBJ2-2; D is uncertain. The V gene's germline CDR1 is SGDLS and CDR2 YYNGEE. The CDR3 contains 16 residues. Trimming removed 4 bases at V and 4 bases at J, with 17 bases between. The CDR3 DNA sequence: TGTGCCAGCAGCTCCCGAGCGAGTCTGACCACCGGGGAGCTGTTTTTT. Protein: CASSSRASLTTGELFF. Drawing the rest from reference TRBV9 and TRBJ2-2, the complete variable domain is DSGVTQTPKHLITATGQRVTLRCSPRSGDLSVYWYQQSLDQGLQFLIQYYNGEERAKGNILERFSAQQFPDLHSELNLSSLELGDSALYFCASSSRASLTTGELFFGEGSRLTVL.

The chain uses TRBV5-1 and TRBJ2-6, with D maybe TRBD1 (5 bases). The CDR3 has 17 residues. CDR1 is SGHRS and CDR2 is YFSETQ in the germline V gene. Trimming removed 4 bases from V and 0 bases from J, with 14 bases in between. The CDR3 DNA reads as TGCGCCAGCAGCGCAACAGGATTTAGCTCTGGGGCCAACGTCCTGACTTTC. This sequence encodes CASSATGFSSGANVLTF.

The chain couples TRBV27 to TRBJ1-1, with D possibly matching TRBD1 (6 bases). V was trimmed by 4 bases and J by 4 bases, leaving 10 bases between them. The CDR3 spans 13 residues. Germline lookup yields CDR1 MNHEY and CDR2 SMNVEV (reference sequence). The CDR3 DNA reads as TGTGCCAGCAGTTCCACAGGGCGCACTGAAGCTTTCTTT. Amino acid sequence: CASSSTGRTEAFF.